The 4 T cell receptor beta chains below all came from one sample that was sequenced in a study of blood T cell repertoires in COVID-19. Some clones are missing from TCRdb's copy, which holds only in-frame ones; the method was immunoSEQ multiplex PCR. Counted here are some 700,000 clones, 70% to 90% occurring once; the ten biggest clones make up over 0.2%. Sequencing was performed on peripheral blood. The receptor set was obtained from a woman younger than 30 with acute or convalescent COVID-19.

The chain recombines TRBV9 with TRBJ1-4; no clear D. Trimming stripped 3 bases from V and 8 bases from J, with 8 bases between. CDR1 SGDLS and CDR2 YYNGEE come from the germline V gene. The CDR3 covers 12 residues. The CDR3 protein is CASSDPGEKLFF. The CDR3 region has the DNA TGTGCCAGCAGCGACCCGGGAGAAAAACTGTTTTTT. The variable domain in full, completed from reference TRBV9 and TRBJ1-4, reads DSGVTQTPKHLITATGQRVTLRCSPRSGDLSVYWYQQSLDQGLQFLIQYYNGEERAKGNILERFSAQQFPDLHSELNLSSLELGDSALYFCASSDPGEKLFFGSGTQLSVL.

The rearrangement joins TRBV19 to TRBJ2-3, with TRBD2 matching over 8 bases. Germline V CDR1 and CDR2: LNHDA, SQIVND (reference sequence). This CDR3 comprises 15 residues. V shed 5 bases and J 5 bases; nucleotides not matched to a gene: 9. The CDR3 sequence: CASSSPGGARDTQYF. DNA of the CDR3: TGTGCCAGTAGTTCCCCCGGGGGGGCCAGAGATACGCAGTATTTT.

V is TRBV28 and J is TRBJ1-5; perhaps TRBD1 as D (6 bases). The CDR3 has 15 residues. Germline V gene data show CDR1 as MDHEN and CDR2 as SYDVKM. Deletions cut 7 bases from V and 0 bases from J, with 13 bases between. CDR3 coding DNA: TGTGCCAGCACCCCCTGGGACAATAGCAATCAGCCCCAGCATTTT. This translates into CASTPWDNSNQPQHF.

This clone appeared once. The V and J genes are TRBV5-5 and TRBJ1-2; 8 bases are shared with TRBD1. With 2 bases clipped from V and 3 bases from J, the junction kept 12 bases outside the gene matches. The CDR3 length is 17 residues. The germline gives CDR1 SGHKS, CDR2 YYEKEE (reference sequence). CDR3 nucleotides: TGTGCCAGCAGCTTCCGACCTGGGACAGGTACGGACTATGGCTACACCTTC. It yields the protein CASSFRPGTGTDYGYTF.